Sequencing of this TCR beta chain was carried out in a study of T cells in Graves' hyperthyroidism and ophthalmopathy. Study-wide results and limits: A 13 V-J signature model discriminated ophthalmopathy versus stable hyperthyroidism.

For the diagnoses, clinical symptoms, serum thyroxine and TRAb, thyroid ultrasound and orbital computed tomography were used. As for this clonotype: No antigen is known for it.

Researchers took RNA transcripts and amplified the TCR beta CDR3 regions from them. The study used the HTBI primer set for a first-round RT-PCR of the TCR CDR3. TCRdb redid the calling of the multiplex PCR reads with MiXCR, one entry per CDR3 protein. The table records 500,000 to 800,000 distinct CDR3 sequences, roughly 46% of them present only once. The V gene's germline CDR1 is ENHRY and CDR2 SYGVKD. Trimming stripped 6 bases from V and 0 bases from J, with 17 bases between. CDR3 size: 16 residues. Sequenced sample: peripheral blood or thyroid tissue (not recorded which). The chain links TRBV10-3 to TRBJ2-5; the D gene is possibly TRBD2 (6 bases). This clonotype was sampled from an adult man with Graves' disease, either hyperthyroidism or ophthalmopathy (not recorded which). In DNA, the CDR3 is TGTGCCATCAGCTGGGGACTTCCACGGTACCAAGAGACCCAGTACTTC. This translates into CAISWGLPRYQETQYF.